This T cell receptor (beta chain) was observed in a study of T cell responses to AZD1222 COVID-19 vaccine. The CDR3 consists of 17 residues. V dropped 0 bases and J dropped 0 bases, with 12 bases sitting between them. The V gene's germline CDR1 is LGHNA and CDR2 YNFKEQ. Turning to this clone: The same CDR3 arises from other DNA sequences in this sample as well.

The data were produced by immunoSEQ multiplex PCR, yet TCRdb's version contains in-frame clones alone and is incomplete. The profile shows approximately 270,000 clones, almost 95% of them singletons. The chain carries TRBV4-2 and TRBJ2-1; D remains unclear. The material was peripheral blood, obtained 28 days after the second AZD1222 dose. This TCR derives from an adult who received the AZD1222 COVID-19 vaccine. The CDR3 sequence: CASSQDLRGSSYNEQFF. The DNA of the CDR3 is TGTGCCAGCAGCCAAGATCTCCGCGGTAGCTCCTACAATGAGCAGTTCTTC.